What follows describes a single T cell receptor (beta chain). This sample was taken from a study of T cells in women clearing cervical HPV infection. Libraries were prepared by immunoSEQ multiplex PCR; TCRdb keeps only in-frame clonotypes and omits some of them. This table lists around 29,000 clones. Sequenced input: blood buffy coat. This receptor was obtained from a woman aged 18 to 75 with a cervical HPV16 infection that either progressed to CIN3+ or cleared (not recorded which).

CDR3 DNA (partial): TGTGCCAGCTCGCGGGAGTTAGTGAATCAGCCC. Amino acid sequence: CASSRELVNQP. The entire CDR3 protein is CASSRELVNQPQHF. The genes are TRBV18 and TRBJ1-5; D unclear. The read is 3 residues too short to cover the CDR3 end, so that end is filled in from the germline J gene. Germline CDR1 reads KGHSH; CDR2 reads LQKENI. The V end lost 6 bases, the J end lost 4 bases, and 13 bases lay between the germline ends. This CDR3 contains 14 residues.